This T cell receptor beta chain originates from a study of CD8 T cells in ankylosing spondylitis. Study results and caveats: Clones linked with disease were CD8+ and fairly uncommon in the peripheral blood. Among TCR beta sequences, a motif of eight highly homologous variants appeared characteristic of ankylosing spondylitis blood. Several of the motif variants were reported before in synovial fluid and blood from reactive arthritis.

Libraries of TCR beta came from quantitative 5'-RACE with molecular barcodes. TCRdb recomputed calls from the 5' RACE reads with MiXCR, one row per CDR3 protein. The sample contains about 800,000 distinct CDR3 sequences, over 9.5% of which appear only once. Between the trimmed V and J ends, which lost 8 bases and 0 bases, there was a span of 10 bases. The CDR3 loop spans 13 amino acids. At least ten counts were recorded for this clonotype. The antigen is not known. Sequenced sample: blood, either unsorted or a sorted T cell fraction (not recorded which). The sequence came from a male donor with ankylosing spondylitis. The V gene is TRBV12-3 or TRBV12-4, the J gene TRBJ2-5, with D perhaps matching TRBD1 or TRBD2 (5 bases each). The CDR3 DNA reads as TGTGCCAGCCGAGGGGAGTACCAAGAGACCCAGTACTTC. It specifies CASRGEYQETQYF.